Presented here are 10 T cell receptor beta chains from one specimen sequenced in a study of graft-versus-host responses after intestinal transplantation (dated by TCRdb to the early 2020s). Sample time point, as interpreted from the label and publication: cells obtained before transplantation from donor or recipient. Library generation was performed with the immunoSEQ multiplex PCR assay. TCRdb took over this immuneACCESS table, retaining in-frame rearrangements with V and J assigned. Such tables are incomplete; in checked studies, under half of the missing clones stem from an unresolved V gene, and the remainder is unexplained. The sample records around 130,000 clones, about 92% of which are singletons. The ten largest clones add up to around 0.15% of the sample. No antigens are known for them. The sequencing here drew on unstimulated CD4+ T cells sorted from spleen or lymph node cells, taken before intestinal transplant. Receptor source: a human donor who received an intestinal transplant.

The rearrangement joins TRBV11-2 to TRBJ2-1; 12 positions match TRBD2. The CDR3 runs to 17 residues. Germline V gene sequence: CDR1 SGHAT, CDR2 FQNNGV. V dropped 1 base and J dropped 8; count of bases not matched to a gene: 9. This CDR3 reads CASSLALLAGGPHEQFF. DNA for the CDR3: TGTGCCAGCAGCTTAGCCCTTCTAGCGGGGGGGCCACATGAGCAGTTCTTC.

The CDR3 DNA is TGCGCCAGCACCGTGATAACCCGGGAGCAGTACTTC. Its protein product is CASTVITREQYF. The chain recombines TRBV5-1 with TRBJ2-7; D ambiguous. The V end lost 6 bases, the J end lost 7 bases, and 14 bases lay between the germline ends. The CDR3 is 12 residues long. CDR1 and CDR2 (germline): SGHRS, YFSETQ.

The gene calls are TRBV6-1 and TRBJ1-3, with D unresolved. V was shortened by 8 bases and J by 0 bases, with 5 bases between the two germline ends. The CDR3 sequence is 12 residues long. The germline V gene has CDR1 MNHNS and CDR2 SASEGT. Here the CDR3 reads CASHSSGNTIYF. Written as DNA, the CDR3 is TGTGCCAGCCACAGCTCTGGAAACACCATATATTTT.

This rearrangement joins TRBV5-1 to TRBJ2-7; 13 bases match TRBD2. Germline CDR1 is SGHRS and CDR2 is YFSETQ. The V gene end was trimmed by 4 bases and the J gene end by 7 bases; junction bases not matched to a gene: 5. The CDR3 is made up of 14 amino acids. The CDR3 DNA reads TGCGCCAGCAGCGAGGGACTAGCGGGGAGAGAGCAGTACTTC. Its protein product is CASSEGLAGREQYF.

The chain carries TRBV6-1 and TRBJ1-5; D call uncertain. Trimming shortened V by 6 bases and J by 3 bases, and 9 bases separated the two germline ends. CDR3 length: 13 amino acids. Germline assignment: CDR1 MNHNS and CDR2 SASEGT. The CDR3 DNA follows: TGTGCCAGCAGGGGGTCCCACAATCAGCCCCAGCATTTT. The encoded protein is CASRGSHNQPQHF.

The chain combines TRBV6-5 with TRBJ1-6; no clear D. The germline V gene encodes CDR1 MNHEY and CDR2 SVGAGI. The CDR3 is 13 amino acids. Trimming cost V 5 bases and J 9 bases, with 11 bases left between them. The CDR3 loop is CASSEVVTSPLHF. CDR3 DNA: TGTGCCAGCAGTGAAGTGGTAACTTCACCCCTCCACTTT.

This chain uses TRBV9 with TRBJ2-3; TRBD2 agrees at 10 bases. The germline CDR1 and CDR2 sequences are SGDLS and YYNGEE. The V gene end was trimmed by 5 bases and the J gene end by 4 bases; junction bases not matched to a gene: 7. The CDR3 extends over 15 amino acids. CDR3 protein: CASSSPSGGSDTQYF. In nucleotides, the CDR3 is TGTGCCAGCAGTTCCCCTAGCGGGGGTTCAGATACGCAGTATTTT.

The gene calls are TRBV5-1 and TRBJ2-6; D is undetermined. Looked up from germline, CDR1 is SGHRS and CDR2 is YFSETQ. This CDR3 spans 13 amino acids. V was pared by 6 bases and J by 0 bases, with 4 bases between. The CDR3 protein is CASKSSGANVLTF. The CDR3 region has the DNA TGCGCCAGCAAGAGCTCTGGGGCCAACGTCCTGACTTTC.

The CDR3 spells CASSYTSGPTYEQYF. The CDR3 DNA follows: TGTGCCAGCAGTTACACAAGCGGGCCTACCTACGAGCAGTACTTC. The chain recombines TRBV6-6 with TRBJ2-5, with D possibly TRBD2 on 6 matching bases. The J call is in doubt because the DNA end fits TRBJ2-7 better. Germline V gives CDR1 MNHNY, CDR2 SVGAGI (reference sequence). The CDR3 spans 15 residues.

The chain recombines TRBV6-6 with TRBJ1-2, with D unresolved. V was cut by 1 base and J by 3 bases, with 6 bases left in between. Germline V gene data show CDR1 as MNHNY and CDR2 as SVGAGI (reference sequence). The length of the CDR3 is 13 residues. CDR3 in amino acids: CASSYLKDYGYTF. CDR3 DNA sequence: TGTGCCAGCAGTTACTTAAAAGACTATGGCTACACCTTC.